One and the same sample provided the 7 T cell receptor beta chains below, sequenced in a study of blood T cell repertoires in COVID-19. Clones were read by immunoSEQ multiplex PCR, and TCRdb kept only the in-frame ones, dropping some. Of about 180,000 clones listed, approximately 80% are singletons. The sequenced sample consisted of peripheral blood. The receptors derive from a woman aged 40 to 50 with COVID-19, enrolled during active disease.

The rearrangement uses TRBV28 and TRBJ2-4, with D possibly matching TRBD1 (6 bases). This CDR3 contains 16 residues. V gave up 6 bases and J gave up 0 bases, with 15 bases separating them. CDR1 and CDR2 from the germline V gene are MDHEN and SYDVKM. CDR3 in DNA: TGTGCCAGCAGGGCGGCAGGGGTTATAGCCAAAAACATTCAGTACTTC. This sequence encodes CASRAAGVIAKNIQYF.

CDR3 sequence: CASSFGTGLEAFF. CDR3 coding DNA: TGCGCCAGCAGCTTTGGGACAGGATTGGAAGCTTTCTTT. This rearrangement joins TRBV5-1 to TRBJ1-1; TRBD1 matches 8 bases. With V trimmed by 2 bases and J by 8 bases, 5 bases remained unmatched. The CDR3 is 13 residues long. Germline values: CDR1 SGHRS, CDR2 YFSETQ.

CDR3 residues: CASSFARGRTDTQYF. The CDR3, as DNA: TGTGCCAGCAGCTTCGCGCGCGGCCGCACAGATACGCAGTATTTT. This chain joins TRBV13 and TRBJ2-3, with D unresolved. V was shortened by 3 bases and J by 1 base, with 11 bases between the two germline ends. This CDR3 has 15 amino acids. CDR1 and CDR2 from the germline V gene are PRHDT and FYEKMQ (reference sequence).

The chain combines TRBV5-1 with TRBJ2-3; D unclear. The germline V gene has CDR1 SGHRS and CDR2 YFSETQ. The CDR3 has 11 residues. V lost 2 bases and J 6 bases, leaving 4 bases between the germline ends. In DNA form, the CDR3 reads TGCGCCAGCAGCTTCGGGGATACGCAGTATTTT. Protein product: CASSFGDTQYF.

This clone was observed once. The CDR3 sequence: CASRQALNTEAFF. The CDR3 region has the DNA TGCGCCAGCAGACAGGCTTTGAACACTGAAGCTTTCTTT. This chain links TRBV5-1 with TRBJ1-1; possibly TRBD1 for D (5 bases). Germline values: CDR1 SGHRS, CDR2 YFSETQ. The CDR3 is 13 residues long. Trimming took off 5 bases at V and 0 bases at J, with 8 bases between the two ends.

CDR3 in DNA: TGTGCCAGCAGTTCAACCTGGGGGACATCCCCGAACACCGGGGAGCTGTTTTTT. This translates into CASSSTWGTSPNTGELFF. The chain joins TRBV28 to TRBJ2-2, with TRBD1 as a possible D gene (6 bases). Germline V gene lookup returns CDR1 MDHEN and CDR2 SYDVKM. The CDR3 contains 18 residues. V was clipped by 4 bases and J by 0 bases, with 18 bases between them.

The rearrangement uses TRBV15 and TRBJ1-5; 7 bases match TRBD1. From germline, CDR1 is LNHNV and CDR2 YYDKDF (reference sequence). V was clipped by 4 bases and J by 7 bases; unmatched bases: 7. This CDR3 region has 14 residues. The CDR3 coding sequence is TGTGCCACCAGCACTACAGGGGCGGGACAGCCCCAGCATTTT. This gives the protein CATSTTGAGQPQHF.